The following is a T cell receptor (beta chain) sequence with its context. Its specificity is unknown. A sample-barcoded 5' primer and a J-beta primer mix were used in a second PCR of roughly 7 to 11 cycles. TCRdb itself ran the 5' RACE reads through MiXCR, one entry per CDR3 protein. Of 380,000 or so distinct CDR3 sequences listed, roughly half are singletons. This record comes from a study of blood T cells in healthy people across ages. On the study more broadly: Template-switching capture recovered about one barcoded beta molecule per two T cells. Study-wide results and caveats: The percentage of naive T cells correlated strongly with TCR beta diversity.

The CDR3 has 14 amino acids. The V gene lost 2 bases and the J gene lost 8 bases, with 13 bases spanning the gap. Germline CDR1 is LGHDT and CDR2 is YNNKEL (reference sequence). The gene calls are TRBV3-1 and TRBJ2-1; D call uncertain. Sequences were obtained from blood. This clonotype was sampled from a man in his fifties or sixties in good health. DNA for the CDR3: TGTGCCAGCAGCCAATTGCGGCAGTCGGATGAGCAGTTCTTC. It encodes CASSQLRQSDEQFF.